The 3 T cell receptor beta chains below all came from one sample that was sequenced in a study of CD8+ T cells in alopecia areata. Sequencing relied on a cDNA template that was reverse transcribed from extracted RNA. The table came from immunoSEQ multiplex PCR; TCRdb's copy has only in-frame clones and leaves some out. The sample holds under 150,000 clones; about three fifths are singletons and the top ten take less than 40%. The sequenced sample consisted of CD8+ T cells sorted from blood. The receptors were sampled from a human donor in good health.

This chain links TRBV29-1 with TRBJ2-1; 11 nucleotides line up with TRBD1. There are 13 residues in the CDR3. CDR1 and CDR2 (germline): SQVTM, ANQGSEA. Germline trimming cut 8 bases from V and 8 bases from J; bases unmatched to any gene: 8. In DNA form, the CDR3 reads TGCAGCTTAGGACAGGGGGCAGGCGATGAGCAGTTCTTC. Amino acids: CSLGQGAGDEQFF.

The chain carries TRBV7-9 and TRBJ1-5; D not certain. Germline V gene lookup returns CDR1 SEHNR and CDR2 FQNEAQ (reference sequence). CDR3 length: 15 residues. Trimming took off 5 bases at V and 2 bases at J, with 13 bases between the two ends. The CDR3, as DNA: TGTGCCAGCAGCGGAAGAGCTGGGGGCAATCAGCCCCAGCATTTT. Its protein is CASSGRAGGNQPQHF.

V is TRBV7-9 and J is TRBJ2-7; D is perhaps TRBD1 (5 bases). The CDR3 length is 13 residues. Trimming shortened V by 4 bases and J by 3 bases, and 10 bases separated the two germline ends. Germline V gene data show CDR1 as SEHNR and CDR2 as FQNEAQ (reference sequence). CDR3 DNA: TGTGCCAGCAGCTCTATAGGGGACTACGAGCAGTACTTC. This translates into CASSSIGDYEQYF. The whole variable domain, remainder taken from reference TRBV7-9 and TRBJ2-7, is DTGVSQNPRHKITKRGQNVTFRCDPISEHNRLYWYRQTLGQGPEFLTYFQNEAQLEKSRLLSDRFSAERPKGSFSTLEIQRTEQGDSAMYLCASSSIGDYEQYFGPGTRLTVT.